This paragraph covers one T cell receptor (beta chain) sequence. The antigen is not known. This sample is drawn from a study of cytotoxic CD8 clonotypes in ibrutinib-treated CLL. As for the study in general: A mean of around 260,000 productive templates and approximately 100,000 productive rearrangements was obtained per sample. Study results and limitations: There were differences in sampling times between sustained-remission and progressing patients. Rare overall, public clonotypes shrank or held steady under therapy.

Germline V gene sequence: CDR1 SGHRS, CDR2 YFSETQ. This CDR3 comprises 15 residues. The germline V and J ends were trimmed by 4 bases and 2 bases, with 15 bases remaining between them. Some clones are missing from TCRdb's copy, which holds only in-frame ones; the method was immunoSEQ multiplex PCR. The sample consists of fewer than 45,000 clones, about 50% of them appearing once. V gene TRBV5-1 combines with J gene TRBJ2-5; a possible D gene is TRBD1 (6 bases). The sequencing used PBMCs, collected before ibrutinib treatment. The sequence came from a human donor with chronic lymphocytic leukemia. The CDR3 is CASSNTPQGQETQYF. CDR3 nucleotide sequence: TGCGCCAGCAGCAACACCCCACAGGGACAAGAGACCCAGTACTTC.